A selection of T cell receptor beta chains follows, all from one sample in a study of CD8 T cells in ankylosing spondylitis. TCRdb re-called the 5' RACE reads with MiXCR, one entry per CDR3 protein. Of a few hundred thousand distinct CDR3 sequences in the sample, roughly 22% were seen once. The sample consisted of blood, either unsorted or a sorted T cell fraction (not recorded which). The source is a male donor with ankylosing spondylitis or in good health (not recorded which). CDR3s include the opening cysteine and the closing phenylalanine or tryptophan. Each record gives: D gene, V gene, clone size, J gene, CDR3 DNA, CDR3 protein. D genes are given only for firm matches. Rows may omit the clone size; those that give it use once, few, many or a size class.

d_call: TRBD1
v_call: TRBV10-3
clone_size: NA
j_call: TRBJ1-1
cdr3_nt: TGTGCCATCAGTGAGTCGACAGGGTTGGGGGGTAACACTGAAGCTTTCTTT
cdr3_aa: CAISESTGLGGNTEAFF

d_call: TRBD2
v_call: TRBV5-1
clone_size: many
j_call: TRBJ2-5
cdr3_nt: TGCGCCAGCTCCTGGACTAGCGGGGGACAAGAGACCCAGTACTTC
cdr3_aa: CASSWTSGGQETQYF

d_call: NA
v_call: TRBV18
clone_size: NA
j_call: TRBJ2-5
cdr3_nt: TGTGCCAGCTCACCACCAAGTTACCAAGAGACCCAGTACTTC
cdr3_aa: CASSPPSYQETQYF

d_call: TRBD1
v_call: TRBV7-3
clone_size: few
j_call: TRBJ2-5
cdr3_nt: TGTGCCAGCAGTGAAACAGGGGCTTCGGAGACCCAGTACTTC
cdr3_aa: CASSETGASETQYF

d_call: TRBD2
v_call: TRBV2
clone_size: NA
j_call: TRBJ2-7
cdr3_nt: TGTGCCAGCAGTGAAGGAACAGCGGGGGCCTACGAGCAGTACTTC
cdr3_aa: CASSEGTAGAYEQYF

d_call: NA
v_call: TRBV4-1
clone_size: NA
j_call: TRBJ2-1
cdr3_nt: TGCGCCAGCAGCCAAGTTCTCGGCAGGGCCGATGATGAGCAGTTCTTC
cdr3_aa: CASSQVLGRADDEQFF

d_call: TRBD2
v_call: TRBV9
clone_size: NA
j_call: TRBJ2-7
cdr3_nt: TGTGCCAGCAGCGGCGGGGGGGACAGTTCCTACGAGCAGTACTTC
cdr3_aa: CASSGGGDSSYEQYF

d_call: TRBD2
v_call: TRBV20-1
clone_size: NA
j_call: TRBJ2-1
cdr3_nt: TGCAGTGCCCTGACTAGCGGGGGGCCTCGCAATGAGCAGTTCTTC
cdr3_aa: CSALTSGGPRNEQFF

d_call: NA
v_call: TRBV4-1
clone_size: once
j_call: TRBJ2-6
cdr3_nt: TGCGCCAGCAGCCAAGAGGATCAGCTGCACTCTGGGGCCAACGTCCTGACTTTC
cdr3_aa: CASSQEDQLHSGANVLTF

d_call: NA
v_call: TRBV12-3/TRBV12-4
clone_size: few
j_call: TRBJ1-5
cdr3_nt: TGTGCCAGCAGTTTAGTGGGAAAGGGGCAGCCCCAGCATTTT
cdr3_aa: CASSLVGKGQPQHF

d_call: NA
v_call: TRBV10-3
clone_size: NA
j_call: TRBJ2-3
cdr3_nt: TGTGCCGCCGAAGGGGGTCCGGGACAACTCACAGATACGCAGTATTTT
cdr3_aa: CAAEGGPGQLTDTQYF

d_call: NA
v_call: TRBV10-1
clone_size: few
j_call: TRBJ2-5
cdr3_nt: TGCGCCAGCAGTGAGGCGCCGGATCACCAGGTCCAGTACTTC
cdr3_aa: CASSEAPDHQVQYF

d_call: TRBD1
v_call: TRBV29-1
clone_size: NA
j_call: TRBJ1-4
cdr3_nt: TGCAGCGCCGATATTGGGACAGTGGAGGAAAAACTGTTTTTT
cdr3_aa: CSADIGTVEEKLFF

d_call: NA
v_call: TRBV5-5
clone_size: NA
j_call: TRBJ2-3
cdr3_nt: TGTGCCAGCAGCTGGGGGCTTGTGCCACCGGGCGCAGATACGCAGTATTTT
cdr3_aa: CASSWGLVPPGADTQYF

d_call: TRBD1
v_call: TRBV7-2
clone_size: few
j_call: TRBJ1-5
cdr3_nt: TGTGCCAGCAGCTTAGGTGGACAGGGTCCCCGTCAGCCCCAGCATTTT
cdr3_aa: CASSLGGQGPRQPQHF

d_call: TRBD2
v_call: TRBV6-5
clone_size: few
j_call: TRBJ2-7
cdr3_nt: TGTGCCAGCAGTTACTCTCTAGCGGGGGCCGCCTACGAGCAGTACTTC
cdr3_aa: CASSYSLAGAAYEQYF

d_call: NA
v_call: TRBV5-6
clone_size: NA
j_call: TRBJ2-3
cdr3_nt: TGTGCCAGCAGCTTTGGTCAGGGGAGCACAGATACGCAGTATTTT
cdr3_aa: CASSFGQGSTDTQYF

d_call: TRBD1
v_call: TRBV28
clone_size: NA
j_call: TRBJ2-3
cdr3_nt: TGTGCCAGCAGTCGGACAGGGTGGACAGATACGCAGTATTTT
cdr3_aa: CASSRTGWTDTQYF

d_call: NA
v_call: TRBV7-9
clone_size: many
j_call: TRBJ2-1
cdr3_nt: TGTGCCAGCAGTTCGACCTACAATGAGCAGTTCTTC
cdr3_aa: CASSSTYNEQFF

d_call: TRBD2
v_call: TRBV20-1
clone_size: NA
j_call: TRBJ2-3
cdr3_nt: TGCAGTGCTTGGACTAGCGCGGGGACAGATACGCAGTATTTT
cdr3_aa: CSAWTSAGTDTQYF

d_call: NA
v_call: TRBV29-1
clone_size: NA
j_call: TRBJ1-1
cdr3_nt: TGCAGCGTCAGAGGGGATTTGAGCACTGAAGCTTTCTTT
cdr3_aa: CSVRGDLSTEAFF

d_call: NA
v_call: TRBV12-3/TRBV12-4
clone_size: NA
j_call: TRBJ1-2
cdr3_nt: TGTGCCAGCAGTTTTCGGGACTATGGCTACACCTTC
cdr3_aa: CASSFRDYGYTF